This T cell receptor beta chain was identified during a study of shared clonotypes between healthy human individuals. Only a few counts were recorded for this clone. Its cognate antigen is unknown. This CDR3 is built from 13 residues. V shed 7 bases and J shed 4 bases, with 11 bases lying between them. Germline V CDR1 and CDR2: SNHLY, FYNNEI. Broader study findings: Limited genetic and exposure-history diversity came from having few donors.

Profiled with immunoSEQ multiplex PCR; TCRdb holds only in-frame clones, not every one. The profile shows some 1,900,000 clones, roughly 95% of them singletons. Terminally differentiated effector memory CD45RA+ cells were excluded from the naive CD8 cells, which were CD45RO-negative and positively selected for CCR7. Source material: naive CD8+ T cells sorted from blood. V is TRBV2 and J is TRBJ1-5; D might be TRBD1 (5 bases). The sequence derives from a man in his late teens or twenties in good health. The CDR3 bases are TGTGCCAGCACTGACAGTTTAAATCAGCCCCAGCATTTT. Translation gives CASTDSLNQPQHF.